This TCR beta chain came from a study of blood T cell repertoires in COVID-19. In the study overall: The United States, Italy and Spain provided the acute and convalescent COVID-19 samples.

Original handling: From reference gene primer amplification, estimates of nucleated cell counts were derived. The data were produced by immunoSEQ multiplex PCR, yet TCRdb's version contains in-frame clones alone and is incomplete. V, J and clone size are those of that table, while D and trimming were read from the DNA. The table lists some 350,000 clones, 89% of them singletons. During active infection, Seattle patients enrolled and were then monitored through disease. V lost 3 bases to trimming and J lost 9 bases, with 10 bases between them. The V gene's germline CDR1 is MGHDK and CDR2 SYGVNS. This CDR3 region has 12 residues.

Material for sequencing was peripheral blood. The V and J genes are TRBV25-1 and TRBJ2-3; D possibly corresponds to TRBD2 (7 bases). The TCR was taken from a woman aged 25-40 years with COVID-19, enrolled during active disease. CDR3 in amino acids: CASSDGGLTQYF. CDR3 coding DNA: TGTGCCAGCAGTGACGGGGGGCTCACGCAGTATTTT.